The present entry profiles one T cell receptor beta chain with its context. The CDR3 loop spans 15 amino acids. The V and J ends lost 0 bases and 4 bases respectively, with 12 bases between them. Germline V lookup: CDR1 LGHNA, CDR2 YNFKEQ. The sample comes from a study of control samples from healthy donors and cancer patients. Assay used: immunoSEQ multiplex PCR; TCRdb lists only in-frame clones, some missing. This table holds roughly 51,000 clones, around 90% found once. The clonotype originates from a middle-aged man with colorectal cancer. The genes are TRBV4-2 and TRBJ1-2, with unresolved D. The source material was PBMCs. Here the CDR3 DNA reads TGTGCCAGCAGCCAAGATTGGCGGGTGGTCTATGGCTACACCTTC. It translates to CASSQDWRVVYGYTF.